This T cell receptor (beta chain) appears in the sequencing data of a study of T cell changes during pregnancy in multiple sclerosis. This table comes from immunoSEQ multiplex PCR, and its TCRdb copy is limited to in-frame clones, with some not included. The sample holds fewer than 85,000 clones; approximately 90% are singletons and the top ten take 1.5% to 2%. The CDR3 is 15 residues long. With V trimmed by 5 bases and J by 8 bases, 8 bases remained unmatched. The V gene's germline CDR1 is MNHEY and CDR2 SMNVEV (reference sequence). The rearrangement joins TRBV27 to TRBJ1-4; 10 bases match TRBD1. The material was peripheral blood, obtained in the first trimester of pregnancy. The sequence was collected from a female donor in good health, enrolled as a control in a pregnancy study. CDR3: CASSLGQGLYEKLFF. DNA of the CDR3: TGTGCCAGCAGTCTGGGACAGGGGCTTTACGAAAAACTGTTTTTT.